These 8 T cell receptor beta chains were all obtained from the same sample, sequenced in a study of vaccination effects on CD4 cells after COVID-19. Profiled with immunoSEQ multiplex PCR; TCRdb holds only in-frame clones, not every one. The repertoire holds about 65,000 clones, with about 72% as singletons. Antigen-specific CD4+ T cells were expanded with viral peptide pools in the ViraFEST assay before sequencing. Culture lasted 10 days before CD4+ T cell isolation. Nucleocapsid antibodies were negative in the vaccine recipients, who had never had SARS-CoV-2 infection. No antigen has been identified for these receptors. Specimen: CD4+ T cells from PBMCs cultured with HCoV-NL63 spike peptides, collected before COVID-19 vaccination. These receptors all stem from a human donor who received a COVID-19 vaccine.

The rearrangement links TRBV5-1 to TRBJ2-4, with a tentative D call TRBD2 (5 bases). Trimming removed 4 bases at V and 8 bases at J, with 10 bases between. The CDR3 is 12 residues long. From germline, CDR1 is SGHRS and CDR2 YFSETQ. The CDR3 loop reads CASSPPGDIQYF. The DNA of the CDR3 is TGCGCCAGCAGCCCCCCCGGGGACATTCAGTACTTC.

This clone was counted between two and nine times. The genes are TRBV30 and TRBJ1-3; D not certain. The CDR3 has 14 residues. Germline V gene data show CDR1 as GTSNPN and CDR2 as SVGIG (reference sequence). V shed 0 bases and J shed 1 base, with 7 bases lying between them. The DNA of the CDR3 is TGTGCCTGGAGTGTTGGTAATTCTGGAAACACCATATATTTT. Protein sequence: CAWSVGNSGNTIYF. Based on the CDR3 plus reference TRBV30 and TRBJ1-3, the full variable domain is SQTIHQWPATLVQPVGSPLSLECTVEGTSNPNLYWYRQAAGRGLQLLFYSVGIGQISSEVPQNLSASRPQDRQFILSSKKLLLSDSGFYLCAWSVGNSGNTIYFGEGSWLTVV.

The sample holds one count of this clone. The V call is TRBV5-1, the J call TRBJ2-5; D remains unclear. The CDR3 is 13 residues long. V was clipped by 4 bases and J by 1 base, with 8 bases between them. Germline V CDR1 and CDR2: SGHRS, YFSETQ. The CDR3 nucleotides read TGCGCCAGCAGCCTCCCCTCCCAAGAGACCCAGTACTTC. It codes for CASSLPSQETQYF.

A single count supports this clone. This chain links TRBV24-1 with TRBJ2-6; no firm D call. Between the trimmed V and J ends, which lost 3 bases and 3 bases, there was a span of 20 bases. The CDR3 contains 19 residues. The germline gives CDR1 KGHDR, CDR2 SFDVKD. CDR3 sequence: CATSDHCCKGWFGANVLTF. The CDR3 nucleotides are TGTGCCACCAGTGATCATTGCTGCAAGGGTTGGTTTGGGGCCAACGTCCTGACTTTC.

The rearrangement joins TRBV7-9 to TRBJ2-1; 9 bases are a match to TRBD1. Germline V lookup: CDR1 SEHNR, CDR2 FQNEAQ (reference sequence). The trim removed 5 bases at V and 7 bases at J, leaving 6 bases unmatched. The CDR3 extends over 14 amino acids. DNA of the CDR3: TGTGCCAGCAGCCCAGGACAGGGGAGGAATGAGCAGTTCTTC. This encodes CASSPGQGRNEQFF.

The sample holds one count of this clone. The chain uses TRBV3-1 (or the pseudogene TRBV3-2) and TRBJ2-3; D is possibly TRBD1 (8 bases). V was trimmed by 1 base and J by 5 bases, leaving 16 bases between them. The CDR3 spans 16 residues. Germline V gene sequence: CDR1 LGHDT, CDR2 YNNKEL (reference sequence). This CDR3 is CASSQGLTGGGDTQYF. The CDR3 nucleotides read TGTGCCAGCAGCCAAGGACTCACAGGGGGGGGAGATACGCAGTATTTT.

The sample holds a few counts of this clone. The chain combines TRBV6-5 with TRBJ1-6; D is ambiguous. Trimming took 7 bases from V and 14 from J, leaving 21 bases between them. This CDR3 spans 14 amino acids. The germline V gene has CDR1 MNHEY and CDR2 SVGAGI. CDR3 sequence (DNA): TGTGCCAGCACTCGACGTGGGAAGGCCGTGGCCCTCCACTTT. Protein sequence: CASTRRGKAVALHF.

The chain combines TRBV7-2 with TRBJ2-1; no firm D call. The CDR3 contains 14 residues. Trimming took off 0 bases at V and 9 bases at J, with 12 bases between the two ends. Germline V CDR1 and CDR2: SGHTA, FQGNSA. Written as DNA, the CDR3 is TGTGCCAGCAGCTTAGCGTATCGGGCTACTGAGCAGTTCTTC. Its translation is CASSLAYRATEQFF.